This T cell receptor beta chain was retrieved from a study of shared clonotypes between healthy human individuals. Findings and limits, study-wide: Shared clonotypes across all four donors exceeded non-shared ones in generation probability.

Method: immunoSEQ multiplex PCR; TCRdb's copy keeps in-frame clones and lacks some. The profile shows about a million clones, about 80% of them singletons. Recent vaccinations or acute infections were absent in the healthy HIV-negative adult donors. This CDR3 is built from 11 residues. Germline V CDR1 and CDR2: SQVTM, ANQGSEA. V was trimmed by 5 bases and J by 7 bases, leaving 12 bases between them. A note on this clone: Its target is not known.

The specimen was memory CD4+ T cells from PBMCs. As for subset: CD45RA-negative fraction. The origin of this receptor is a man aged 18 to 35 in good health. Some clones in this sample may be carry-over from other donors' samples. J is TRBJ2-7 and V is TRBV29-1, with D possibly TRBD1 on 5 matching bases. CDR3 region: CSVQGAREQYF. The CDR3 region has the DNA TGCAGCGTTCAAGGGGCGCGTGAGCAGTACTTC.